The clone carrying this T cell receptor beta chain came up many times. No antigen is known for it. Germline CDR1 is MDHEN and CDR2 is SYDVKM. The ends were cut back, 6 bases at V and 6 bases at J, with 12 bases in the middle. This CDR3 spans 12 amino acids. This specimen belongs to a study of blood T cells in healthy people across ages. General study findings and limits: Among long-lived donors, naive CD4+ cells were more numerous and diversity higher than in aged donors.

Primers used in a second PCR of about 6 to 11 cycles were a sample-barcoded 5' primer and a J-beta primer mix. TCRdb itself ran the 5' RACE reads through MiXCR, one entry per CDR3 protein. The data contain hundreds of thousands of distinct CDR3 sequences, about 30% of them singletons. This sequence originates from an elderly woman in good health. The chain carries TRBV28 and TRBJ2-7; D is possibly TRBD2 (5 bases). Sequenced: blood. The CDR3 DNA reads as TGTGCCAGCAGGGTAGTCGCGGGCGAGCAGTACTTC. It encodes CASRVVAGEQYF. The full variable domain, completed using reference TRBV28 and TRBJ2-7, is DVKVTQSSRYLVKRTGEKVFLECVQDMDHENMFWYRQDPGLGLRLIYFSYDVKMKEKGDIPEGYSVSREKKERFSLILESASTNQTSMYLCASRVVAGEQYFGPGTRLTVT.